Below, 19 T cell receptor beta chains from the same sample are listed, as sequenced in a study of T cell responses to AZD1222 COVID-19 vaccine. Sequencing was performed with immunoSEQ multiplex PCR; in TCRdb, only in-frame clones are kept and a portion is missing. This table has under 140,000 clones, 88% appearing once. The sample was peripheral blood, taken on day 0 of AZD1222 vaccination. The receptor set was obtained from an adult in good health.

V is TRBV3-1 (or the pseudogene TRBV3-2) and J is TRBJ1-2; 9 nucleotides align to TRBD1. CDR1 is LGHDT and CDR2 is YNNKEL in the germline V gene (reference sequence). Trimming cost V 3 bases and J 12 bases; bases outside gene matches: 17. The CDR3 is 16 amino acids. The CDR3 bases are TGTGCCAGCAGCCAGGGGACAGGGAGTAACGCTGGGGGGGACACCTTC. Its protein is CASSQGTGSNAGGDTF.

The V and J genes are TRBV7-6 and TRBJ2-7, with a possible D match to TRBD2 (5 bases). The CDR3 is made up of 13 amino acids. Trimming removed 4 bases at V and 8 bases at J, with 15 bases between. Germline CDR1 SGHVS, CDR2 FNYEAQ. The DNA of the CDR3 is TGTGCCAGCAGCTCCCGACCGAGGGATAAGCAGTACTTC. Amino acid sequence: CASSSRPRDKQYF.

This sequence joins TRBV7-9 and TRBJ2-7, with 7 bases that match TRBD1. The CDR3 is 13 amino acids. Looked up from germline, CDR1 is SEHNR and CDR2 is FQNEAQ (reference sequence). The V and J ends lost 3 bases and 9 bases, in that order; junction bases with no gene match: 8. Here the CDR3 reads CASSLAVGTAQYF. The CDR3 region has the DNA TGTGCCAGCAGCTTGGCAGTCGGGACAGCGCAGTACTTC.

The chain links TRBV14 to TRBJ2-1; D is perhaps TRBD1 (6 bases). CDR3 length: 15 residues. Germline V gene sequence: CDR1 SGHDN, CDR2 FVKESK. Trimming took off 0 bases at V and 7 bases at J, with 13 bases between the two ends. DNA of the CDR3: TGTGCCAGCAGCCAAGAGGGGAAGGGGGAGAATGAGCAGTTCTTC. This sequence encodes CASSQEGKGENEQFF.

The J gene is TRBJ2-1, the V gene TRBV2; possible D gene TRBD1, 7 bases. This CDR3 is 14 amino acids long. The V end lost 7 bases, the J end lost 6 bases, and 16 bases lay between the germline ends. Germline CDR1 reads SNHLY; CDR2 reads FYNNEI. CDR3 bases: TGTGCCAGCAAAAACCTCCAGGGGGGCAATGAGCAGTTCTTC. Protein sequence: CASKNLQGGNEQFF.

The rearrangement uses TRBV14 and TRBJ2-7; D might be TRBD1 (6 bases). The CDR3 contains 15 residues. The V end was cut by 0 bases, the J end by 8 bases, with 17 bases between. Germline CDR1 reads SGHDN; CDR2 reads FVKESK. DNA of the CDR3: TGTGCCAGCAGCCAAGATCTCGGCCAGGGGCCTAAGCAGTACTTC. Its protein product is CASSQDLGQGPKQYF.

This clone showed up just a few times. Here the CDR3 reads CASRKTGTYGYTF. Written as DNA, the CDR3 is TGTGCCAGCAGAAAGACAGGAACCTATGGCTACACCTTC. The chain joins TRBV6-5 to TRBJ1-2; possible D gene TRBD1, 6 bases. V gave up 6 bases and J gave up 4 bases, with 12 bases separating them. Germline V gives CDR1 MNHEY, CDR2 SVGAGI. The CDR3 is 13 residues long.

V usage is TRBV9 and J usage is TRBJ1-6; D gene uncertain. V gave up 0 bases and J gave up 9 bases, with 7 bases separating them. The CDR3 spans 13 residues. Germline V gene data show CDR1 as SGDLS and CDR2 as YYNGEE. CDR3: CASSVESRSPLHF. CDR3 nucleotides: TGTGCCAGCAGCGTAGAATCGCGTTCACCCCTCCACTTT.

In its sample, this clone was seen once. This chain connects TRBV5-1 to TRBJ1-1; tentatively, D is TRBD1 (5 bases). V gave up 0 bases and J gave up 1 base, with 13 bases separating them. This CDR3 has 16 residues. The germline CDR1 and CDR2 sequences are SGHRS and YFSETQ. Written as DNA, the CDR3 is TGCGCCAGCAGCTTGGAGTCGCGACAGAGGAACACTGAAGCTTTCTTT. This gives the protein CASSLESRQRNTEAFF.

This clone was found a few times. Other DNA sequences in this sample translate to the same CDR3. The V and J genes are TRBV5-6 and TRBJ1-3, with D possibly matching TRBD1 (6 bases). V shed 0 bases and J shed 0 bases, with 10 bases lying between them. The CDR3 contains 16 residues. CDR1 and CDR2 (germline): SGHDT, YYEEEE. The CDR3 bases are TGTGCCAGCAGCTTGGTTGCGGGGGCCTCTGGAAACACCATATATTTT. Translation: CASSLVAGASGNTIYF.

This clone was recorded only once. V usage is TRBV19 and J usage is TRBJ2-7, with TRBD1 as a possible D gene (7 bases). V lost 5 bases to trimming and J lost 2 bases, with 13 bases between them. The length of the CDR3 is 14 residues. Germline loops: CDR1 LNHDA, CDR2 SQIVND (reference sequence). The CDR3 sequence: CASSLRDSTYEQYF. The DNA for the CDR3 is TGTGCCAGTAGTCTGCGGGACAGTACCTACGAGCAGTACTTC. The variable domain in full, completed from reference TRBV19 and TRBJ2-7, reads DGGITQSPKYLFRKEGQNVTLSCEQNLNHDAMYWYRQDPGQGLRLIYYSQIVNDFQKGDIAEGYSVSREKKESFPLTVTSAQKNPTAFYLCASSLRDSTYEQYFGPGTRLTVT.

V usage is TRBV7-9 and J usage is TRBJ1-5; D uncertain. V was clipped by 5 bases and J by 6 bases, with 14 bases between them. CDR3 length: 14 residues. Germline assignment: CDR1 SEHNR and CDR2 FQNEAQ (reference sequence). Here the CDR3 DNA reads TGTGCCAGCAGCCCGGGCAGGACGGGTCAGCCCCAGCATTTT. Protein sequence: CASSPGRTGQPQHF. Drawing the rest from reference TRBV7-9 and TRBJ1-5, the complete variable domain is DTGVSQNPRHKITKRGQNVTFRCDPISEHNRLYWYRQTLGQGPEFLTYFQNEAQLEKSRLLSDRFSAERPKGSFSTLEIQRTEQGDSAMYLCASSPGRTGQPQHFGDGTRLSIL.

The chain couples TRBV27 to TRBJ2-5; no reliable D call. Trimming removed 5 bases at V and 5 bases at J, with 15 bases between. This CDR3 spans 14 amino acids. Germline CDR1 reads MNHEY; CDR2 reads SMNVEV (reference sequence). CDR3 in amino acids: CASSLYPEQETQYF. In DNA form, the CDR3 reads TGTGCCAGCAGTCTTTACCCCGAACAGGAGACCCAGTACTTC.

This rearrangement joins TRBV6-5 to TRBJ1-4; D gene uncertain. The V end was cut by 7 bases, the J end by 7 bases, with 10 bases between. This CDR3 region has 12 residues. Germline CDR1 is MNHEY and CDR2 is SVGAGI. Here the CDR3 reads CASTSRFEKLFF. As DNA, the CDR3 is TGTGCCAGCACATCCCGGTTTGAAAAACTGTTTTTT.

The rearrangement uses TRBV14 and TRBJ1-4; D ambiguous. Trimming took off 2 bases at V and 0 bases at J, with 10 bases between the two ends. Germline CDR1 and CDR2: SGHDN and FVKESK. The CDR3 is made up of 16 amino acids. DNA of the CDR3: TGTGCCAGCAGCCAAACTTACAGTGCAACTAATGAAAAACTGTTTTTT. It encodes CASSQTYSATNEKLFF.

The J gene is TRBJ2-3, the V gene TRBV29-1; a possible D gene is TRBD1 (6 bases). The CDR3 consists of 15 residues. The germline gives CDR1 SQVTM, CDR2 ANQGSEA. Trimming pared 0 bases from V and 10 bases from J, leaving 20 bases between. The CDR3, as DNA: TGCAGCGTTGAAGAGAAAGACAGGCCGAACTTTCCGCAGTATTTT. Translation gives CSVEEKDRPNFPQYF.

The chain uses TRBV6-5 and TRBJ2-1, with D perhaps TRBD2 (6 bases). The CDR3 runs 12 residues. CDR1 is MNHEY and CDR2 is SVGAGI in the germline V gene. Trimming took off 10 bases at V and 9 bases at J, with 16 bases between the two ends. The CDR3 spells CATLAFNGEQFF. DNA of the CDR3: TGTGCCACACTAGCATTCAACGGTGAGCAGTTCTTC.

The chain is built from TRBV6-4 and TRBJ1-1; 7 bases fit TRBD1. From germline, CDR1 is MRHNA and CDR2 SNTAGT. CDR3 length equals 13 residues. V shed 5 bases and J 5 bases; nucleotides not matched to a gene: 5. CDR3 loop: CASSWTGGTEAFF. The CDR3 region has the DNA TGTGCCAGCAGTTGGACAGGAGGAACTGAAGCTTTCTTT.

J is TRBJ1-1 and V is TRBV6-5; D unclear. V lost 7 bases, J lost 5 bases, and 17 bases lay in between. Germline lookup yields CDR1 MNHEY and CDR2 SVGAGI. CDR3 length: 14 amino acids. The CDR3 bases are TGTGCCAGCATCCGCCCGGGGAGCAATACTGAAGCTTTCTTT. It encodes CASIRPGSNTEAFF.